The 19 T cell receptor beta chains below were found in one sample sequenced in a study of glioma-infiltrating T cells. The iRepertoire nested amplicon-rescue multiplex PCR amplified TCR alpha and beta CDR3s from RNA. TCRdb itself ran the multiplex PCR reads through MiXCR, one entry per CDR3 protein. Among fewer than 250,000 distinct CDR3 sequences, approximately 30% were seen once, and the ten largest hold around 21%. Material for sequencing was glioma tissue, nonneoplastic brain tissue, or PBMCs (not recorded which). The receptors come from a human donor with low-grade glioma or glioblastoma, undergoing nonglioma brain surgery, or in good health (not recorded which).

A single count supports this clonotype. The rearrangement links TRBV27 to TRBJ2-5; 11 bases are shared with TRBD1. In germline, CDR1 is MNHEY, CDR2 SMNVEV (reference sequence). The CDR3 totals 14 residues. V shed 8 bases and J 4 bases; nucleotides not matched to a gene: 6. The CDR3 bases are TGTGCCAGCGGCGGACAGGGGGCACGAGAGACCCAGTACTTC. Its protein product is CASGGQGARETQYF.

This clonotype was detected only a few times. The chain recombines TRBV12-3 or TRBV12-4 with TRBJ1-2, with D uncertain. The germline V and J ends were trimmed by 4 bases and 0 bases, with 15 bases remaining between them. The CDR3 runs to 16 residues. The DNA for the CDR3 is TGTGCCAGCAGTTACCGGGCGGGAGAACCTAACTATGGCTACACCTTC. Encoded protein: CASSYRAGEPNYGYTF.

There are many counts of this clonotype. CDR3 nucleotide sequence: TGTGCCAGCAGCCGAGGGAGGGTATACAATGAGCAGTTCTTC. Amino acid sequence: CASSRGRVYNEQFF. The chain employs TRBV6-2 or TRBV6-3 and TRBJ2-1, with 7 bases fitting TRBD2. After removal of 6 bases from V and 4 bases from J, the junction contained 6 bases not matched to a gene. CDR1 MNHEY and CDR2 SVGEGT come from the germline V gene. CDR3 size: 14 residues.

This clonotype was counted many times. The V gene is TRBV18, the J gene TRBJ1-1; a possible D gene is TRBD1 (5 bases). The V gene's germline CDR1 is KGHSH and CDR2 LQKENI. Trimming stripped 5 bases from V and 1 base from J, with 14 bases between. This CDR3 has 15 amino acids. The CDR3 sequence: CASSISWGENTEAFF. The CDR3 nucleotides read TGTGCCAGCTCAATTTCGTGGGGGGAGAACACTGAAGCTTTCTTT.

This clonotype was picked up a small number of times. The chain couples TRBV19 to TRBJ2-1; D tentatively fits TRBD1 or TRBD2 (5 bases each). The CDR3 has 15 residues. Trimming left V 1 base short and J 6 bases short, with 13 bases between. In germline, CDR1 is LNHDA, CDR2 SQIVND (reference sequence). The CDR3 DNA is TGTGCCAGTAGTATAGGTACTAGGGGCTTCAATGAGCAGTTCTTC. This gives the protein CASSIGTRGFNEQFF.

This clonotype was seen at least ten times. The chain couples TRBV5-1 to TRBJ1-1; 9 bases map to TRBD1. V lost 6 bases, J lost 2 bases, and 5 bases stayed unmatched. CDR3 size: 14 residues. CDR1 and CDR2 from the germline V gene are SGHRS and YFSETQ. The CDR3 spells CASTGDRENTEAFF. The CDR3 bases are TGCGCCAGCACAGGGGACAGGGAAAACACTGAAGCTTTCTTT. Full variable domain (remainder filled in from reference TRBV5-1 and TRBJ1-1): KAGVTQTPRYLIKTRGQQVTLSCSPISGHRSVSWYQQTPGQGLQFLFEYFSETQRNKGNFPGRFSGRQFSNSRSEMNVSTLELGDSALYLCASTGDRENTEAFFGQGTRLTVV.

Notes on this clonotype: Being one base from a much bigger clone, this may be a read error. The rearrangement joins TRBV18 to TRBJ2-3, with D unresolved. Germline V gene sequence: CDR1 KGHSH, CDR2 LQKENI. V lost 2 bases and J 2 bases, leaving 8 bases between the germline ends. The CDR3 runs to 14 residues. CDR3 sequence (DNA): TGTGCCAGCTCACCAGTGAAGATCACAGATACGCAGTATTTT. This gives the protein CASSPVKITDTQYF.

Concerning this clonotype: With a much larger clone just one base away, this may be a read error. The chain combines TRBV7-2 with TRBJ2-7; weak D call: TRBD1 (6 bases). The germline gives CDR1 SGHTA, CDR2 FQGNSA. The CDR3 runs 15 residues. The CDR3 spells CASSARSRGGYEQCF. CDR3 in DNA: TGTGCCAGCAGCGCCAGGAGTAGAGGGGGTTACGAGCAGTGCTTC.

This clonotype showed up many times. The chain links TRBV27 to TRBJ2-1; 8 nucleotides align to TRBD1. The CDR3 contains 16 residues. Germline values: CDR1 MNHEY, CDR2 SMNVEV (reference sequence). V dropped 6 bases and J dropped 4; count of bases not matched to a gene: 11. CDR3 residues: CASSRTGSVGYNEQFF. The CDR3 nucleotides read TGTGCCAGCAGCCGGACAGGGTCCGTGGGATACAATGAGCAGTTCTTC.

Written as DNA, the CDR3 is TGTGCCAGTAAGGAGAGGAATCAAGAGACCCAGTACTTC. This sequence encodes CASKERNQETQYF. The chain employs TRBV19 and TRBJ2-5; D gene ambiguous. Germline CDR1 reads LNHDA; CDR2 reads SQIVND (reference sequence). The length of the CDR3 is 13 residues. Trimming removed 7 bases at V and 2 bases at J, with 11 bases between.

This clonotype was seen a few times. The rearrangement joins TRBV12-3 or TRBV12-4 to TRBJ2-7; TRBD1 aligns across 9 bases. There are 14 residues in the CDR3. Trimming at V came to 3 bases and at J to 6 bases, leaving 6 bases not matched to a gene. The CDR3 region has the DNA TGTGCCAGCAGTTTGGGCGGGACAGGGAGCGAGCAGTACTTC. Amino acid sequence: CASSLGGTGSEQYF.

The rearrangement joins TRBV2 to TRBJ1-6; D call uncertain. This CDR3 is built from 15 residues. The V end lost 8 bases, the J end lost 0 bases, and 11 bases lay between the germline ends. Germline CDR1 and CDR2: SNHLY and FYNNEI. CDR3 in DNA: TGTGCCAGCGGGCCTGAGAGCTCCTATAATTCACCCCTCCACTTT. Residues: CASGPESSYNSPLHF. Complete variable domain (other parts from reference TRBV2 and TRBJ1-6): EPEVTQTPSHQVTQMGQEVILRCVPISNHLYFYWYRQILGQKVEFLVSFYNNEISEKSEIFDDQFSVERPDGSNFTLKIRSTKLEDSAMYFCASGPESSYNSPLHFGNGTRLTVT.

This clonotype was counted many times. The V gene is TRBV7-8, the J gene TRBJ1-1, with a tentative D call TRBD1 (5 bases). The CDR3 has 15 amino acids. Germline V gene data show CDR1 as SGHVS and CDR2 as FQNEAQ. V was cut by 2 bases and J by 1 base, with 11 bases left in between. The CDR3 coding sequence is TGTGCCAGCAGCTTATTTCGGCAGGGGAACACTGAAGCTTTCTTT. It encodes CASSLFRQGNTEAFF.

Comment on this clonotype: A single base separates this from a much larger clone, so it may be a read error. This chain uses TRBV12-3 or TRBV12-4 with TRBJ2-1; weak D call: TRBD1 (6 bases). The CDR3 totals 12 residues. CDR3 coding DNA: TGTGCCAGCAGTTCGGGACACAATGAGAAGTTCTTC. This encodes CASSSGHNEKFF.

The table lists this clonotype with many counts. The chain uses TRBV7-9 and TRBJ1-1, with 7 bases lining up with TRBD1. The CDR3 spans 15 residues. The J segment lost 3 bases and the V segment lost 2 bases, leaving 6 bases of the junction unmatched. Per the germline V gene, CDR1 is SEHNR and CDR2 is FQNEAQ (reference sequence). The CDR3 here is CASSLRQGSDTEAFF. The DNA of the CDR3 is TGTGCCAGCAGCTTACGACAGGGTTCGGACACTGAAGCTTTCTTT.

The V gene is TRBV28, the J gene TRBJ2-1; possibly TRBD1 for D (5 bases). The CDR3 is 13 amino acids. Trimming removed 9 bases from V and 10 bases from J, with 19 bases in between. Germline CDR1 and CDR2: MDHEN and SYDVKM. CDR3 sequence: CARNQGHPYEQFF. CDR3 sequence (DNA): TGTGCCAGAAACCAAGGACACCCCTACGAGCAGTTCTTC.

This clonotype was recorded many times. For the CDR3, the DNA is TGTGCCAGCAGCTTAGCGGCGGACAGGACACCCGAGCAGTACTTC. It translates to CASSLAADRTPEQYF. This chain links TRBV7-9 with TRBJ2-7; 7 nucleotides match TRBD1. Germline V lookup: CDR1 SEHNR, CDR2 FQNEAQ (reference sequence). V trimming: 0 bases; J trimming: 6 bases; junction bases outside the gene matches: 8. The CDR3 is made up of 15 amino acids. The full variable domain, rest sourced from reference TRBV7-9 and TRBJ2-7, is DTGVSQNPRHKITKRGQNVTFRCDPISEHNRLYWYRQTLGQGPEFLTYFQNEAQLEKSRLLSDRFSAERPKGSFSTLEIQRTEQGDSAMYLCASSLAADRTPEQYFGPGTRLTVT.

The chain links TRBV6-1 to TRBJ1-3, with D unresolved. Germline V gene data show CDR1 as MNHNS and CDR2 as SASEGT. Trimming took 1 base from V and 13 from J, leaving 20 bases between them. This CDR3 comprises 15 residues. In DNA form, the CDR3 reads TGTGCCAGCAGTGAAGAGAGGATGTCTGGAAACATTATATATTTT. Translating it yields CASSEERMSGNIIYF.

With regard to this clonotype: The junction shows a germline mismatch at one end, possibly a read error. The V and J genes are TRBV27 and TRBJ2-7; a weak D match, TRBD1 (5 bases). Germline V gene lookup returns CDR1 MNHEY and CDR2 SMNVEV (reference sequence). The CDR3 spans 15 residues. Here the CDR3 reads CPSSPGPGPHYEQYF. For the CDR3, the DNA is TGTCCCAGCAGCCCCGGGCCAGGGCCCCACTACGAGCAGTACTTC.